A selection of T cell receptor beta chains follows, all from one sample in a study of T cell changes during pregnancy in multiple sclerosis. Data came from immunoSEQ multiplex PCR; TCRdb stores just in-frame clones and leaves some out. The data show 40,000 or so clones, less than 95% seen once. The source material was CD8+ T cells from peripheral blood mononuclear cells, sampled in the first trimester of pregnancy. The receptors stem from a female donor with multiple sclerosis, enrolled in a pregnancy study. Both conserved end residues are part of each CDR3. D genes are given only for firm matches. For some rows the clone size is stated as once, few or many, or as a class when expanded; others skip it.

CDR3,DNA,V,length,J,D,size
CASSLGQGKNIQYF,TGTGCCAGCAGCTTGGGGCAGGGCAAAAACATTCAGTACTTC,TRBV5-8,14,TRBJ2-4,NA,once
CASSPPLRENEQFF,TGTGCCAGCTCACCACCTCTACGAGAGAATGAGCAGTTCTTC,TRBV18,14,TRBJ2-1,NA,NA
CASSSSGGEQYF,TGTGCCAGCAGCTCATCAGGGGGCGAGCAGTACTTC,TRBV7-2,12,TRBJ2-7,TRBD1,NA
CASSLGRGNEKLFF,TGTGCCAGCAGCTTAGGTAGGGGTAATGAAAAACTGTTTTTT,TRBV11-1,14,TRBJ1-4,NA,NA
CASSPNFGGGRIVPGEQFF,TGTGCCAGCAGCCCTAACTTCGGCGGGGGGCGGATCGTGCCGGGGGAGCAGTTCTTC,TRBV7-9,19,TRBJ2-1,TRBD2,NA
CASSVGGETEAFF,TGTGCCAGCAGCGTTGGGGGGGAGACTGAAGCTTTCTTT,TRBV9,13,TRBJ1-1,NA,once
CASSLDWGGRLNNEQFF,TGCGCCAGCAGCTTGGATTGGGGCGGGAGGTTAAACAATGAGCAGTTCTTC,TRBV5-1,17,TRBJ2-1,TRBD2,NA
CASSYSAAGGPSDTQYF,TGTGCCAGCAGTTATAGCGCCGCGGGAGGGCCATCTGATACGCAGTATTTT,TRBV2,17,TRBJ2-3,TRBD2,NA
CASRPSGGRFSYNEQFF,TGTGCCAGCAGACCAAGCGGGGGCCGTTTCTCCTACAATGAGCAGTTCTTC,TRBV13,17,TRBJ2-1,TRBD2,NA
CAWSGGNYEQYF,TGTGCCTGGAGTGGAGGGAACTACGAGCAGTACTTC,TRBV30,12,TRBJ2-7,NA,NA